The entry that follows covers one TCR beta chain sequence. Just one base apart from a much larger clone, this may be a read error. The data are from a study of blood T cells in healthy people across ages. This CDR3 spans 15 amino acids. V was shortened by 2 bases and J by 7 bases, with 18 bases between the two germline ends. Germline V gene data show CDR1 as SNHLY and CDR2 as FYNNEI. PCR was performed a second time for about 6 to 11 cycles using a sample-barcoded 5' primer and a J-beta primer mix. A template-switch adaptor with 12 random nucleotides tagged each cDNA molecule. TCRdb processed the 5' RACE reads anew with MiXCR; each CDR3 protein has one entry. This sample has approximately 1.5 million distinct CDR3 sequences, with 40% to 45% found just once.

The clonotype was recovered from a woman in her late teens or twenties in good health. Source material: blood. This sequence joins TRBV2 and TRBJ2-7; no definite D call. The CDR3 DNA follows: TGTGCCAGCAGTGAACAAGCCCTTGGCCACAATGAGCAGTACTTC. Translated: CASSEQALGHNEQYF.